In its sample, the clone carrying this T cell receptor beta chain was seen once. Its specificity is not known. Method: immunoSEQ multiplex PCR; TCRdb's copy keeps in-frame clones and lacks some. The data show a few million clones, 85% to 95% seen once. Trimming removed 5 bases from V and 0 bases from J; junction bases left unmatched: 5. Germline-derived CDR1 and CDR2 are LNHDA and SQIVND (reference sequence). The CDR3 sequence is 15 residues long. The data derive from a study of shared clonotypes between healthy human individuals. Notes on the study in general: Large sequencing depth failed to make sorted-subset sequencing complete, rarefaction showed.

Material for sequencing was naive CD4+ T cells from PBMCs. Regarding subset: CD45RA+ positively selected. The source of this sequence is a man in his late teens or twenties in good health. Some clones in this sample may be carry-over from other donors' samples. V gene TRBV19 combines with J gene TRBJ2-7, with 9 bases that match TRBD2. The CDR3 protein is CASSLTSGLSYEQYF. In DNA, the CDR3 is TGTGCCAGTAGTTTAACTAGCGGGCTCTCCTACGAGCAGTACTTC. The entire variable domain, with the rest obtained from reference TRBV19 and TRBJ2-7, is as follows: DGGITQSPKYLFRKEGQNVTLSCEQNLNHDAMYWYRQDPGQGLRLIYYSQIVNDFQKGDIAEGYSVSREKKESFPLTVTSAQKNPTAFYLCASSLTSGLSYEQYFGPGTRLTVT.